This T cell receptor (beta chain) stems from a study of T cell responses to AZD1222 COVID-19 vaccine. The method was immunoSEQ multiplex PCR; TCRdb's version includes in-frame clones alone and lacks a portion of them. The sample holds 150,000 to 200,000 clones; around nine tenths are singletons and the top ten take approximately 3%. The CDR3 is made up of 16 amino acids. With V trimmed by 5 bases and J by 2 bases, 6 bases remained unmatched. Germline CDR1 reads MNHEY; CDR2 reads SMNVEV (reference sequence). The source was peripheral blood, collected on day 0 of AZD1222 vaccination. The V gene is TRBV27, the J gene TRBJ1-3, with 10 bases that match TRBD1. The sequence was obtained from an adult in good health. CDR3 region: CASSQRQGATGNTIYF. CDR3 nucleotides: TGTGCCAGCAGTCAGCGACAGGGGGCGACTGGAAACACCATATATTTT.